This TCR beta chain was captured by sequencing in a study of regulatory T cells in long-lasting Graves disease. The overall study: Over 5 years of antithyroid drugs plus positive TSH receptor antibodies defined persistent Graves' disease. Study-wide points: Reduced TCR diversity was observed in persistent Graves' patients versus newly diagnosed patients. Repertoires from persistent disease leaned toward TRBV28, TRBJ1-2 and TRBJ2-5.

This clonotype has ten or more counts. Its antigen is currently unknown. Sequencing libraries for TCR beta were prepared with iRepertoire HTBI primers and Arm-PCR of CDR3 regions. TCRdb redid the calling of the multiplex PCR reads with MiXCR, one entry per CDR3 protein. Here the sample spans a few hundred thousand distinct CDR3 sequences, roughly 23% being singletons. Sample time point: persistent/refractory GD, antithyroid drugs over 5 years with positive TRAb. The TCR library was prepared using RNA isolated from PBMCs. EDTA tubes received approximately 10 milliliters of drawn peripheral blood. Trimming stripped 1 base from V and 5 bases from J, with 12 bases between. The V gene's germline CDR1 is SGDLS and CDR2 YYNGEE. CDR3 size: 14 residues.

The TCR comes from a woman between 40 and 50 years old with Graves disease. V usage is TRBV9 and J usage is TRBJ2-5; D is possibly TRBD2 (6 bases). The sequencing here drew on peripheral blood mononuclear cells (PBMCs), taken when the disease was refractory, from a patient treated with antithyroid drugs. The chain's CDR3 is CASSVSSGRETQYF. The CDR3 nucleotides read TGTGCCAGCAGCGTATCGTCGGGGAGGGAGACCCAGTACTTC.